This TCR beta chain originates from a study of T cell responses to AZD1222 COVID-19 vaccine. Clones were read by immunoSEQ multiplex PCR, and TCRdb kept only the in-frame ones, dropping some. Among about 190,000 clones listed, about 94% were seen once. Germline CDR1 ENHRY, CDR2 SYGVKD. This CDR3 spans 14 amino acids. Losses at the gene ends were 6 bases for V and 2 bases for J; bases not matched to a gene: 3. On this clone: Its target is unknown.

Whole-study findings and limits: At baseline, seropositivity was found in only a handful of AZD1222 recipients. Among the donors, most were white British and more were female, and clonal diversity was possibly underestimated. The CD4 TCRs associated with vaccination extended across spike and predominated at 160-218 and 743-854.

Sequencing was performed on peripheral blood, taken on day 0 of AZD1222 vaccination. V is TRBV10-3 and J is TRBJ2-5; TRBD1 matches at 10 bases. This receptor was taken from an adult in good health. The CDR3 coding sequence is TGTGCCATCAGGGAGGACAGGGGGCAAGAGACCCAGTACTTC. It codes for CAIREDRGQETQYF.